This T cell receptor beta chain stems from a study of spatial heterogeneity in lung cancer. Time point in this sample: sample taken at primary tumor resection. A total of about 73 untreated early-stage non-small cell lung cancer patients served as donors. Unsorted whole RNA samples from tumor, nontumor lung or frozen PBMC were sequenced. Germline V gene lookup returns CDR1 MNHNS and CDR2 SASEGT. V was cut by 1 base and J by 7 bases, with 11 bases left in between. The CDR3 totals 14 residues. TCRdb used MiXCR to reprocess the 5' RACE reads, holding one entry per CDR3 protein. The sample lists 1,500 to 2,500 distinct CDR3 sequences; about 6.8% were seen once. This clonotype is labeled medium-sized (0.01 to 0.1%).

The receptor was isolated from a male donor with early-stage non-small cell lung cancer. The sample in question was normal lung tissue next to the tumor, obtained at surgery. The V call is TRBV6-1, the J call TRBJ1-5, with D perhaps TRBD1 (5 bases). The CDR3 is CASSEGGGSQPQHF. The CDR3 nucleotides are TGTGCCAGCAGTGAAGGCGGGGGTTCGCAGCCCCAGCATTTT.